This TCR beta chain was sequenced in a study of identifying expanded T cells in peripheral blood. General study results and limits: Variance in clone template counts between approximately two-week samples significantly increased with total template count across all healthy donors. About 1.2 clones differed between technical replicates, versus approximately 16 and 20 over time.

Measured with immunoSEQ multiplex PCR; TCRdb has only the in-frame clones, and not every one. The sample includes some 90,000 clones, approximately 86% of them seen just once. A word on this clone: Its target is unknown.

CDR1 is LNHDA and CDR2 is SQIVND in the germline V gene (reference sequence). V lost 11 bases to trimming and J lost 1 base, with 8 bases between them. There are 11 residues in the CDR3. The sequenced sample consisted of blood. The chain carries TRBV19 and TRBJ1-1; D gene uncertain. The TCR was taken from a person aged 18 to 75 in good health. The CDR3 DNA is TGTGCCTCCGGGTGGAACACTGAAGCTTTCTTT. Its translation: CASGWNTEAFF.